The entry that follows covers one TCR beta chain sequence. The assay was immunoSEQ multiplex PCR, and TCRdb's table has in-frame clones only and misses some. The profile shows roughly 65,000 clones, over 90% of them singletons. The CDR3 totals 15 residues. Germline V CDR1 and CDR2: MRHNA, SNTAGT. Trimming removed 7 bases at V and 5 bases at J, with 17 bases between. This entry belongs to a study of T cell clones after liver transplantation. Study-level background: Blood was drawn pre-transplant, before withdrawal, and after full or failed withdrawal.

The source was CD4+ T cells from blood, collected roughly 25 months after liver transplant. The receptor was isolated from a human patient who received a liver transplant. The graft donor may have contributed some T cells. V is TRBV6-4 and J is TRBJ2-2, with a weak D call TRBD1 (6 bases). The CDR3 DNA sequence: TGTGCCAGCATTCTTGGGGGCGTATGGACCGGGGAGCTGTTTTTT. Amino acid sequence: CASILGGVWTGELFF.